The 7 T cell receptor beta chains listed next were all sequenced from one sample in a study of blood T cell repertoires in COVID-19. Libraries were prepared by immunoSEQ multiplex PCR; TCRdb keeps only in-frame clonotypes and omits some of them. The data show some 64,000 clones, with roughly 80% seen just once and 16% held by the top ten. The material sequenced was peripheral blood. The receptor set was obtained from a man aged 60 to 69 with COVID-19, enrolled during active disease.

The chain couples TRBV20-1 to TRBJ2-7; D uncertain. Germline lookup yields CDR1 DFQATT and CDR2 SNEGSKA (reference sequence). V lost 3 bases, J lost 5 bases, and 8 bases lay in between. The CDR3 extends over 11 amino acids. In DNA, the CDR3 is TGCAGTGCTAGTGAGGCTGACGAGCAGTACTTC. This gives the protein CSASEADEQYF.

The chain combines TRBV10-3 with TRBJ2-5; 15 bases line up with TRBD2. Per germline, CDR1 ENHRY and CDR2 SYGVKD. This CDR3 comprises 17 residues. With 4 bases clipped from V and 5 bases from J, the junction kept 8 bases outside the gene matches. The CDR3 bases are TGTGCCATCAGTGGACATAAAGGGACTAGCGGGAGGGAGACCCAGTACTTC. It codes for CAISGHKGTSGRETQYF.

The chain is built from TRBV11-3 and TRBJ1-2; D perhaps matches TRBD1 (5 bases). CDR3 length equals 16 residues. The V end was cut by 1 base, the J end by 8 bases, with 20 bases between. Per germline, CDR1 SGHNT and CDR2 YENEEA. Here the CDR3 DNA reads TGTGCCAGCAGCTTAGGCTCGATGGGAGGGGCGCGGGGCTACACCTTC. Protein sequence: CASSLGSMGGARGYTF.

The V call is TRBV7-6, the J call TRBJ2-7; 7 nucleotides align to TRBD2. Trimming took 5 bases from V and 5 from J; bases not matched to a gene: 3. Per the germline V gene, CDR1 is SGHVS and CDR2 is FNYEAQ. CDR3 length: 12 amino acids. The CDR3 protein is CASSPGRDEQYF. The CDR3 DNA follows: TGTGCCAGCAGCCCAGGGAGGGACGAGCAGTACTTC.

The gene calls are TRBV24-1 and TRBJ2-5; D perhaps matches TRBD1 (7 bases). Germline CDR1 reads KGHDR; CDR2 reads SFDVKD. Trimming removed 2 bases from V and 6 bases from J, with 30 bases in between. This CDR3 is 20 amino acids long. The CDR3: CATSDSDRANSGGMRQTQYF. The CDR3 coding sequence is TGTGCCACCAGTGATTCAGACAGGGCGAACTCCGGGGGCATGAGACAGACCCAGTACTTC.

The V gene is TRBV30, the J gene TRBJ2-5; weak D call: TRBD2 (5 bases). This CDR3 is built from 12 residues. V lost 0 bases, J lost 5 bases, and 7 bases lay in between. The germline V gene encodes CDR1 GTSNPN and CDR2 SVGIG (reference sequence). Written as DNA, the CDR3 is TGTGCCTGGAGTGTCGACTATGAGACCCAGTACTTC. Its protein is CAWSVDYETQYF.

This sequence joins TRBV5-1 and TRBJ2-7, with D possibly being TRBD2 (6 bases). V was trimmed by 4 bases and J by 6 bases, leaving 14 bases between them. Germline V lookup: CDR1 SGHRS, CDR2 YFSETQ. This CDR3 has 13 residues. The CDR3 bases are TGCGCCAGCAGCCTCGGACTAACCTCCGAGCAGTACTTC. Translated, it gives CASSLGLTSEQYF.